This T cell receptor beta chain was sequenced for a study of shared clonotypes between healthy human individuals. Study information: Each donor had three CD4 naive, three CD4 memory, two CD8 naive and one CD8 memory plate. Study-level results: Donors were few, which limited the genetic and exposure-history diversity represented. Naive subsets generally had larger estimated richness than memory subsets.

TCRdb's table, derived via immunoSEQ multiplex PCR, lists solely in-frame clones and lacks some. Of over a million clones listed, about 76% were seen once; the top ten hold about 1.4%. There are 14 residues in the CDR3. Germline CDR1 is SNHLY and CDR2 is FYNNEI. V trimming: 6 bases; J trimming: 6 bases; junction bases outside the gene matches: 6. Points on this clone: The antigen is not known.

Healthy and HIV-negative, the adult donors had no recent acute infections or vaccinations. The V gene is TRBV2, the J gene TRBJ1-1; 11 nucleotides line up with TRBD1. Sequencing was carried out using memory CD4+ T cells sorted from blood. The subset was: CD45RA-negative fraction. This receptor was taken from a man aged 18 to 29 in good health. CDR3 sequence: CASRGDRGVPEAFF. DNA of the CDR3: TGTGCCAGCAGAGGGGACAGGGGGGTCCCTGAAGCTTTCTTT.